This T cell receptor (beta chain) was sequenced in a study of cytomegalovirus exposure and HLA in healthy donors. It was with 60 Vbeta and 13 Jbeta primers that the PCR ran. Here immunoSEQ multiplex PCR was the method, and the copy in TCRdb shows in-frame clones only, minus some. The sample has 170,000 or so clones, about 80% seen once. Notes on the study in general: Researchers counted around 180 TCR beta chains as cytomegalovirus-associated.

On this clone: Antigen unknown.

Germline V gene data show CDR1 as SGHVS and CDR2 as FQNEAQ. The junction had 5 bases not matched to a gene; V was cut back by 1 base and J by 0 bases. The CDR3 runs to 16 residues. Input material: PBMCs. The chain couples TRBV7-8 to TRBJ1-1; 7 positions agree with TRBD1. The source is a boy under 18 in good health and CMV-seronegative. The CDR3 nucleotides read TGTGCCAGCAGCTTAGTATCCGGGACAGTGAACACTGAAGCTTTCTTT. Translating it yields CASSLVSGTVNTEAFF.